This T cell receptor beta chain was observed in a study of T cell responses to AZD1222 COVID-19 vaccine (dated by TCRdb to about 2021). About the study as a whole: TCR sequencing was performed for approximately 240 trial participants, of whom about 200 were given two doses of AZD1222 and approximately 25 were given two doses of MenACWY control vaccine. Trial participants were enrolled by age into subgroups of 18-55, 56-69 and 70-plus years, and about 150, 27 and 61 TCR-sequenced participants, respectively, were included in these subgroups. Overall results and qualifications from the work: After two AZD1222 doses, both the breadth and the depth of spike-specific TCRs were significantly higher than at day 0 and than in MenACWY recipients. Nearly half of unique spike-specific TCRs reportedly recognized epitopes outside regions mutated in the B.1.351 and B.1.1.7 variants. Most participants were white British and females outnumbered males, and the authors suggested that clonal diversity may have been underestimated. Conclusions about previously exposed vaccinees are limited, since just 6 or 7 AZD1222 recipients were seropositive for SARS-CoV-2 at baseline. The 56-69-year group was small, and its depth increase did not reach significance, likely because of low power. Because no day 14 peak-response samples were available, repertoires were characterized only after the peak T cell response. Vaccine-associated CD4 TCRs spanned the whole spike protein, with dominant responses in regions 160-218 and 743-854.

To note about this clone: No cognate antigen has been identified for it. No much larger clone exists at a distance of one base, and base qualities are not known.

The meaning of the sample's time point label: about 28 days (+/-7) after the second vaccine dose. AZD1222 recipients whose second dose came at about 4 weeks and those whose second dose came at about 12 weeks were combined into one group, since spike-specific TCR depth and breadth did not differ between the two schedules. Vaccinee samples came from UK trials COV001 and COV002, including a single-blind randomized controlled phase 2/3 trial of AZD1222 (ChAdOx1 nCoV-19) in healthy adults. Trial participant PBMC samples were collected at day 0 and day 28 after the second dose for TCRbeta chain sequencing. The trim is 1 base for V and 7 bases for J, with a gap of 11 bases between the germline ends. Counted from cysteine to phenylalanine, this CDR3 has 15 amino acids. CDR3 DNA only is kept here, 45 bases in frame from base 1. Taken from the germline V gene, the CDR1 and CDR2 loops are KGHSH and LQKENI.

The CDR3 regions of human TCRbeta chains were analyzed by immunosequencing. On the study's bioinformatics: TCRs in the repertoires were matched against a reference library of SARS-CoV-2-specific TCRs that had been generated with the MIRA antigen-specificity platform. Breadth meant the fraction of unique TCRs that were SARS-CoV-2-associated, whereas depth meant the fraction of total T cells that were SARS-CoV-2-associated. Each spike-specific TCR was assigned to its reactive spike region and to a CD4 or CD8 class using the MIRA data. Log10-transformed breadth and depth values were compared by one-way ANOVA with Sidak's multiple comparisons tests. As stored in TCRdb, this immuneACCESS dataset retains in-frame rearrangements with V and J assigned. A fraction of the clones does not appear; measured against another copy, unresolved V genes explain less than half of the discrepancy, and the remainder lacks a known reason. From that table come the V and J calls and clone size; the DNA was used to work out D and trimming. This sample is represented by over 85,000 clones; 65% to 85% of them were singletons. The ten largest clones capture more than 13% of the sample.

This sequence uses TRBV18 and TRBJ1-6, and the D gene may be TRBD1, 6 bases matching. The sample consisted of peripheral blood, taken 28 days after the second AZD1222 dose. The source of this sequence is an adult who received the AZD1222 COVID-19 vaccine. The CDR3 in this case is CASSPLQGRNSPLHF. The DNA is as follows: TGTGCCAGCTCACCACTACAGGGACGGAATTCACCCCTCCACTTT.